Below, 4 T cell receptor beta chains from the same sample are listed, as sequenced in a study of blood T cell repertoires in COVID-19. Profiled with immunoSEQ multiplex PCR; TCRdb holds only in-frame clones, not every one. The sample contains a few hundred thousand clones, 80% to 95% of which appear only once. Input material: PBMCs or T cells enriched from blood (not recorded which). The receptors come from a young man who had recovered from COVID-19.

This clone came up a few times. V gene TRBV10-1 combines with J gene TRBJ2-7, with TRBD1 matching over 8 bases. Germline V gives CDR1 WNHNN, CDR2 SYGVQD (reference sequence). The CDR3 totals 14 residues. The V and J ends lost 0 bases and 6 bases, in that order; junction bases with no gene match: 4. CDR3 DNA sequence: TGCGCCAGCAGTGAGTCGGGACAGGCGGGCGAGCAGTACTTC. Its translation: CASSESGQAGEQYF.

In the case of this clone: Different DNA sequences within this sample yield the same CDR3. The chain is built from TRBV19 and TRBJ1-5; TRBD1 agrees at 9 bases. The CDR3 extends over 15 amino acids. Looked up from germline, CDR1 is LNHDA and CDR2 is SQIVND (reference sequence). Unmatched junction bases numbered 0, after V lost 1 base and J lost 2 bases. CDR3 sequence: CASSIGDRGNQPQHF. The CDR3 nucleotides are TGTGCCAGTAGTATAGGGGACAGGGGCAATCAGCCCCAGCATTTT.

The CDR3 nucleotides read TGTGCCACCAGCGTCCGGGACAGCGAGAATTCACCCCTCCACTTT. Its protein is CATSVRDSENSPLHF. The chain joins TRBV15 to TRBJ1-6; 7 nucleotides match TRBD1. The germline V gene has CDR1 LNHNV and CDR2 YYDKDF (reference sequence). V shed 5 bases, J shed 7 bases, and the junction held 8 bases outside the gene matches. The CDR3 is made up of 15 amino acids.

The genes are TRBV3-1 (or the pseudogene TRBV3-2) and TRBJ1-5; the D gene is possibly TRBD1 (6 bases). V lost 4 bases and J lost 5, with 12 bases in between. This CDR3 has 14 residues. Germline V gives CDR1 LGHDT, CDR2 YNNKEL (reference sequence). The DNA of the CDR3 is TGTGCCAGCAGCCTAACAGGGTGGGATCAGCCCCAGCATTTT. As protein: CASSLTGWDQPQHF.